This paragraph reports one T cell receptor beta chain. As yet, its antigen is unknown. There are 12 residues in the CDR3. CDR1 LGHDT and CDR2 YNNKEL come from the germline V gene (reference sequence). V was trimmed by 4 bases and J by 1 base, leaving 4 bases between them. The data stem from a study of T cells in tumors after PD-1 blockade. Across the study: Each patient got pembrolizumab 200 mg every 3 weeks or cemiplimab 350 mg every 2 weeks. Peripheral blood samples averaged about 33,000 unique clonotypes and roughly 110,000 templates. Study-wide findings and caveats: About 40% of tumor TCR clonotypes were also found in blood.

The data were produced by immunoSEQ multiplex PCR, yet TCRdb's version contains in-frame clones alone and is incomplete. The sample shows more than 40,000 clones, over 75% of them seen only once. Template: tumor biopsy or peripheral blood genomic DNA, about 550-6,500 ng per sample. The receptor comes from a human donor with basal cell carcinoma. This chain uses TRBV3-1 (or the pseudogene TRBV3-2) with TRBJ1-2; D gene ambiguous. Sequenced material: PBMCs, taken before anti-PD-1 treatment. DNA for the CDR3: TGTGCCAGCAGCCTATATAACTATGGCTACACCTTC. This codes for CASSLYNYGYTF.